This entry lists 31 T cell receptor beta chains sequenced from one sample in a study of early T cells in non-severe SARS-CoV-2 infection. TCRdb ran MiXCR on the 5' RACE reads and lists one entry per CDR3 protein. The sample includes fewer than 85,000 distinct CDR3 sequences, over 9% seen only once; the top ten take more than 10%. Sequencing used whole blood, obtained at baseline. These receptors originate from an adult who was a healthcare worker with PCR-confirmed SARS-CoV-2 infection or an uninfected control (not recorded which).

The CDR3 coding sequence is TGTGCCAGCAGCAGGGACAGCAATAGCAATCAGCCCCAGCATTTT. This sequence encodes CASSRDSNSNQPQHF. This chain uses TRBV2 with TRBJ1-5, with 7 bases identical to TRBD1. The CDR3 runs to 15 residues. V shed 6 bases, J shed 0 bases, and the junction held 5 bases outside the gene matches. The germline V gene encodes CDR1 SNHLY and CDR2 FYNNEI.

This clonotype was seen a handful of times. CDR3 sequence reads: CASSPLMGYKDTGELFF. The CDR3 bases are TGTGCCAGCTCACCCCTGATGGGGTACAAGGACACCGGGGAGCTGTTTTTT. The chain is built from TRBV18 and TRBJ2-2; D is unresolved. V was cut by 3 bases and J by 3 bases, with 17 bases left in between. The germline CDR1 and CDR2 sequences are KGHSH and LQKENI. The CDR3 has 17 amino acids. Full variable domain (rest looked up from reference TRBV18 and TRBJ2-2): NAGVMQNPRHLVRRRGQEARLRCSPMKGHSHVYWYRQLPEEGLKFMVYLQKENIIDESGMPKERFSAEFPKEGPSILRIQQVVRGDSAAYFCASSPLMGYKDTGELFFGEGSRLTVL.

The chain links TRBV7-2 to TRBJ2-7; 9 positions agree with TRBD1. CDR1 SGHTA and CDR2 FQGNSA come from the germline V gene. The junction had 5 bases not matched to a gene; V was cut back by 7 bases and J by 1 base. The CDR3 runs 14 residues. The CDR3, as DNA: TGTGCCAGCACCAGACAGGGGGGATCCTACGAGCAGTACTTC. Its translation is CASTRQGGSYEQYF.

This clonotype was picked up many times. V gene TRBV5-5 combines with J gene TRBJ1-2, with D unresolved. CDR3 size: 13 residues. Germline V gene sequence: CDR1 SGHKS, CDR2 YYEKEE (reference sequence). V lost 1 base, J lost 2 bases, and 6 bases lay in between. The CDR3 reads CASSLSPNYGYTF. In DNA form, the CDR3 reads TGTGCCAGCAGCTTGAGTCCCAACTATGGCTACACCTTC.

This clonotype was seen more than once but under ten times. V is TRBV6-2 or TRBV6-3 and J is TRBJ2-1; D is perhaps TRBD1 or TRBD2 (6 bases each). V shed 6 bases and J shed 0 bases, with 9 bases lying between them. CDR1 is MNHEY and CDR2 is SVGEGT in the germline V gene. This CDR3 region has 14 residues. Here the CDR3 reads CASRPGASYNEQFF. CDR3 sequence (DNA): TGTGCCAGCAGACCGGGGGCCTCCTACAATGAGCAGTTCTTC.

This chain connects TRBV7-3 to TRBJ2-7; 7 bases match TRBD1. Germline lookup yields CDR1 SGHTA and CDR2 FQGTGA. After removal of 2 bases from V and 2 bases from J, the junction contained 0 bases not matched to a gene. The CDR3 has 13 amino acids. This CDR3 reads CASSLQGAYEQYF. Written as DNA, the CDR3 is TGTGCCAGCAGCTTACAGGGGGCCTACGAGCAGTACTTC.

This clonotype showed up just a few times. J is TRBJ2-1 and V is TRBV19; possibly TRBD2 for D (7 bases). Germline V gives CDR1 LNHDA, CDR2 SQIVND (reference sequence). V was shortened by 2 bases and J by 0 bases, with 8 bases between the two germline ends. The CDR3 is 15 residues long. The CDR3 coding sequence is TGTGCCAGTAGTATAAGGGGGGGCTCCTACAATGAGCAGTTCTTC. Translation: CASSIRGGSYNEQFF.

The gene calls are TRBV6-5 and TRBJ2-3; TRBD2 agrees at 11 bases. CDR1 is MNHEY and CDR2 is SVGAGI in the germline V gene. Trimming removed 5 bases from V and 5 bases from J; junction bases left unmatched: 6. The CDR3 spans 15 residues. CDR3 sequence reads: CASSDSGGAGDTQYF. Written as DNA, the CDR3 is TGTGCCAGCAGTGATAGCGGGGGGGCGGGAGATACGCAGTATTTT.

The chain employs TRBV11-2 and TRBJ1-1; 7 bases are a match to TRBD1. Germline loops: CDR1 SGHAT, CDR2 FQNNGV. This CDR3 has 15 residues. With V trimmed by 4 bases and J by 4 bases, 9 bases remained unmatched. CDR3 loop: CASSSDRVSGTEAFF. The CDR3, as DNA: TGTGCCAGCAGCTCAGACAGGGTTTCCGGCACTGAAGCTTTCTTT.

This clonotype was seen only a few times. J is TRBJ2-6 and V is TRBV29-1; no clear D gene. This CDR3 is 14 amino acids long. The germline V and J ends were trimmed by 6 bases and 4 bases, with 13 bases remaining between them. In germline, CDR1 is SQVTM, CDR2 ANQGSEA. CDR3 residues: CSVDTAPGANVLTF. CDR3 nucleotide sequence: TGCAGCGTGGATACAGCTCCGGGGGCCAACGTCCTGACTTTC.

There are a few counts of this clonotype. The chain links TRBV7-9 to TRBJ2-5; D may be TRBD1 or TRBD2 (5 bases each). CDR3 length equals 15 residues. V lost 10 bases to trimming and J lost 3 bases, with 21 bases between them. Germline V gives CDR1 SEHNR, CDR2 FQNEAQ (reference sequence). The CDR3 region has the DNA TGTGCCACCCTTACCGGGGCACGAGGAAAAGAGACCCAGTACTTC. Translated: CATLTGARGKETQYF.

The chain has TRBV29-1 and TRBJ2-3; D is perhaps TRBD1 or TRBD2 (6 bases each). Germline V gives CDR1 SQVTM, CDR2 ANQGSEA. This CDR3 has 13 amino acids. Deletions cut 3 bases from V and 1 base from J, with 8 bases between. The CDR3 loop is CSVDGGRTDTQYF. In nucleotides, the CDR3 is TGCAGCGTTGATGGGGGGCGCACAGATACGCAGTATTTT.

This clonotype has at least ten counts. The rearrangement uses TRBV6-2 or TRBV6-3 and TRBJ1-5; D perhaps matches TRBD1 (6 bases). CDR1 and CDR2 from the germline V gene are MNHEY and SVGEGT. This CDR3 has 15 residues. Deletions cut 8 bases from V and 7 bases from J, with 21 bases between. CDR3 sequence: CASAAGRGAWQPQHF. As DNA, the CDR3 is TGTGCCAGCGCTGCAGGACGGGGGGCTTGGCAGCCCCAGCATTTT.

The sample holds one count of this clonotype. The chain is built from TRBV2 and TRBJ2-7; 10 nucleotides line up with TRBD1. Trimming removed 6 bases from V and 2 bases from J; junction bases left unmatched: 4. The CDR3 has 14 residues. Germline V gives CDR1 SNHLY, CDR2 FYNNEI. The CDR3 nucleotides read TGTGCCAGCAGGATGGGACAGGGGCCCTACGAGCAGTACTTC. The encoded protein is CASRMGQGPYEQYF.

The sample holds a few counts of this clonotype. This chain links TRBV20-1 with TRBJ2-3; D is perhaps TRBD1 (5 bases). Germline assignment: CDR1 DFQATT and CDR2 SNEGSKA (reference sequence). The germline V and J ends were trimmed by 2 bases and 3 bases, with 15 bases remaining between them. The CDR3 has 15 amino acids. CDR3 nucleotides: TGCAGTGCTAGAATTTCCGGCAGGGTAACAGATACGCAGTATTTT. Its protein is CSARISGRVTDTQYF.

The chain employs TRBV7-7 and TRBJ2-5; no clear D gene. This CDR3 has 16 amino acids. Trimming cost V 3 bases and J 1 base, with 15 bases left between them. Germline V gives CDR1 SSHAT, CDR2 FNYEAQ (reference sequence). CDR3 sequence reads: CASSFRPTPPQETQYF. The CDR3 coding sequence is TGTGCCAGCAGCTTTAGACCCACACCCCCCCAAGAGACCCAGTACTTC.

The chain carries TRBV7-8 and TRBJ1-2; the match to TRBD1 covers 7 bases. Per germline, CDR1 SGHVS and CDR2 FQNEAQ. The trim removed 5 bases at V and 4 bases at J, leaving 7 bases unmatched. The CDR3 spans 14 residues. The CDR3 DNA reads TGTGCCAGCAGCCCACTACAGGGGATCTATGGCTACACCTTC. It encodes CASSPLQGIYGYTF.

This clonotype was seen ten or more times. The chain employs TRBV27 and TRBJ1-2; D is ambiguous. CDR1 MNHEY and CDR2 SMNVEV come from the germline V gene (reference sequence). Between the trimmed V and J ends, which lost 5 bases and 7 bases, there was a span of 17 bases. The CDR3 extends over 14 amino acids. CDR3 residues: CASSPTSITAGYTF. CDR3 coding DNA: TGTGCCAGCAGTCCTACTTCTATTACTGCTGGCTACACCTTC.

This clonotype was picked up a small number of times. The J gene is TRBJ1-2, the V gene TRBV3-1; no firm D call. The CDR3 has 13 residues. Germline values: CDR1 LGHDT, CDR2 YNNKEL (reference sequence). Trimming removed 4 bases from V and 6 bases from J, with 12 bases in between. The CDR3 DNA follows: TGTGCCAGCAGCCTGAGTTACGGGAATGGCTACACCTTC. Translating gives CASSLSYGNGYTF.

This CDR3 is CASSQPRGVSTDTQYF. CDR3 bases: TGTGCCAGCAGCCAACCCAGGGGGGTTAGCACAGATACGCAGTATTTT. The chain couples TRBV7-2 to TRBJ2-3, with a tentative D call TRBD1 (7 bases). The CDR3 extends over 16 amino acids. CDR1 SGHTA and CDR2 FQGNSA come from the germline V gene. V was pared by 5 bases and J by 0 bases, with 15 bases between.

A few counts support this clonotype. The J gene is TRBJ2-1, the V gene TRBV6-5; maybe TRBD1 (6 bases). V gave up 6 bases and J gave up 9 bases, with 15 bases separating them. The CDR3 is made up of 13 amino acids. The V gene's germline CDR1 is MNHEY and CDR2 SVGAGI. The CDR3 loop is CASRPTTGSEQFF. The CDR3 DNA follows: TGTGCCAGCAGGCCCACCACAGGGAGTGAGCAGTTCTTC.

This clonotype appeared a few times. The chain uses TRBV20-1 and TRBJ2-5, with 9 bases identical to TRBD2. CDR3 length: 13 residues. Germline assignment: CDR1 DFQATT and CDR2 SNEGSKA (reference sequence). V lost 6 bases to trimming and J lost 3 bases; unmatched junction nucleotides: 5. CDR3 sequence reads: CSALLAGEETQYF. The CDR3, as DNA: TGCAGTGCCCTCTTAGCGGGGGAAGAGACCCAGTACTTC.

The CDR3 reads CASTPGTAAGNTIYF. In DNA form, the CDR3 reads TGTGCCAGCACCCCCGGGACCGCAGCTGGAAACACCATATATTTT. The chain has TRBV6-6 and TRBJ1-3, with D possibly being TRBD1 (5 bases). V shed 7 bases and J shed 2 bases, with 15 bases lying between them. The V gene's germline CDR1 is MNHNY and CDR2 SVGAGI (reference sequence). The CDR3 extends over 15 amino acids.

This clonotype was detected a few times. The chain couples TRBV18 to TRBJ1-5; no clear D gene. V lost 4 bases to trimming and J lost 6 bases, with 10 bases between them. The germline V gene encodes CDR1 KGHSH and CDR2 LQKENI. This CDR3 is built from 13 residues. CDR3 sequence (DNA): TGTGCCAGCTCACAGGGTGCCTTTCAGCCCCAGCATTTT. This gives the protein CASSQGAFQPQHF.

The V call is TRBV12-3 or TRBV12-4, the J call TRBJ1-2; the D is unclear. The CDR3 length is 14 residues. Trimming took 4 bases from V and 6 from J, leaving 15 bases between them. The CDR3 coding sequence is TGTGCCAGCAGTTCGGCCCCCGAAGTAGATGGCTACACCTTC. Translating it yields CASSSAPEVDGYTF.

As for this clonotype: Relative to the germline gene, one junction end is altered; a read error may explain this. The J gene is TRBJ1-3, the V gene TRBV11-2; D is undetermined. The CDR3 is made up of 14 amino acids. The germline CDR1 and CDR2 sequences are SGHAT and FQNNGV. For the CDR3, the DNA is TGTGCCAGCAGCTATTACAGCTCTGAAAACACCATATATTTT. Translating it yields CASSYYSSENTIYF.

In this sample, this clonotype turned up a few times. The rearrangement links TRBV7-2 to TRBJ2-1; tentative D call: TRBD2 (6 bases). Trimming shortened V by 4 bases and J by 5 bases, and 15 bases separated the two germline ends. CDR1 and CDR2 from the germline V gene are SGHTA and FQGNSA. The CDR3 covers 15 residues. The CDR3 coding sequence is TGTGCCAGCAGCTCTCCGGGACTCTTAAACAATGAGCAGTTCTTC. It is translated as CASSSPGLLNNEQFF.

This clonotype has at least ten counts. The V gene is TRBV5-1, the J gene TRBJ2-3, with 9 bases lining up with TRBD1. Looked up from germline, CDR1 is SGHRS and CDR2 is YFSETQ. The junction had 2 bases not matched to a gene; V was cut back by 0 bases and J by 0 bases. This CDR3 region has 16 residues. The CDR3 coding sequence is TGCGCCAGCAGCTTGGCCGGGACAGGGAGCACAGATACGCAGTATTTT. Translating gives CASSLAGTGSTDTQYF.

This rearrangement joins TRBV20-1 to TRBJ2-1; 10 bases fit TRBD2. This CDR3 is built from 17 residues. The germline CDR1 and CDR2 sequences are DFQATT and SNEGSKA (reference sequence). Trimming at V came to 0 bases and at J to 4 bases, leaving 9 bases not matched to a gene. The CDR3 here is CSARDLLAGFEYNEQFF. The CDR3 nucleotides read TGCAGTGCTAGAGATTTACTAGCGGGGTTTGAGTACAATGAGCAGTTCTTC.

The table lists this clonotype with a few counts. The gene calls are TRBV6-5 and TRBJ1-6, with D possibly being TRBD1 (5 bases). V lost 0 bases and J lost 2, with 11 bases in between. The germline V gene has CDR1 MNHEY and CDR2 SVGAGI. The CDR3 extends over 17 amino acids. The CDR3 region is CASSYSLQGAYNSPLHF. The CDR3 DNA reads as TGTGCCAGCAGTTACTCCCTCCAGGGAGCCTATAATTCACCCCTCCACTTT.

This clonotype was seen repeatedly, ten times or more. This sequence joins TRBV29-1 and TRBJ1-1; no clear D. CDR1 is SQVTM, CDR2 ANQGSEA, per germline. The CDR3 is made up of 12 amino acids. Trimming removed 4 bases from V and 0 bases from J, with 6 bases in between. CDR3 residues: CSVVIVNTEAFF. CDR3 in DNA: TGCAGCGTTGTCATAGTGAACACTGAAGCTTTCTTT.